Below are 6 T cell receptor beta chains sequenced from a single sample in a study of CD8 T cells in ankylosing spondylitis. These receptors' targets are unknown. TCRdb called the 5' RACE reads again in MiXCR, with one record for every CDR3 protein. The sample lists some 330,000 distinct CDR3 sequences, 6.5% to 10% occurring once. Findings and limits, study-wide: A TCR beta motif of several highly homologous variants appeared characteristic of ankylosing spondylitis blood.

Sequencing input: blood, either unsorted or a sorted T cell fraction (not recorded which). The receptor source for this set is a male donor with ankylosing spondylitis.

In its sample, this clonotype was seen many times. The V and J genes are TRBV10-2 and TRBJ1-4; 10 bases line up with TRBD1. The CDR3 has 14 residues. CDR1 and CDR2 (germline): WSHSY, SAAADI. Trimming at V came to 6 bases and at J to 6 bases, leaving 4 bases not matched to a gene. The CDR3 is CASRRGTGDEKLFF. The DNA for the CDR3 is TGCGCCAGCAGACGCGGGACAGGGGATGAAAAACTGTTTTTT.

V is TRBV5-1 and J is TRBJ2-5; D possibly corresponds to TRBD2 (6 bases). V was cut by 3 bases and J by 2 bases, with 11 bases left in between. The CDR3 has 14 amino acids. Germline V CDR1 and CDR2: SGHRS, YFSETQ. The CDR3 reads CASSWDSHQETQYF. CDR3 DNA sequence: TGCGCCAGCAGCTGGGACTCCCATCAAGAGACCCAGTACTTC.

The chain carries TRBV25-1 and TRBJ2-2, with TRBD1 as a possible D gene (6 bases). V was cut by 6 bases and J by 9 bases, with 14 bases left in between. CDR1 is MGHDK, CDR2 SYGVNS, per germline. The CDR3 is 13 residues long. CDR3 residues: CASRDSLGRELFF. The CDR3 DNA sequence: TGTGCCAGCAGGGACAGCCTAGGTCGGGAGCTGTTTTTT. Supplemented by reference TRBV25-1 and TRBJ2-2, the full variable domain reads EADIYQTPRYLVIGTGKKITLECSQTMGHDKMYWYQQDPGMELHLIHYSYGVNSTEKGDLSSESTVSRIRTEHFPLTLESARPSHTSQYLCASRDSLGRELFFGEGSRLTVL.

The chain has TRBV7-9 and TRBJ2-7, with D maybe TRBD1 (6 bases). Trimming removed 10 bases from V and 1 base from J, with 8 bases in between. Per the germline V gene, CDR1 is SEHNR and CDR2 is FQNEAQ (reference sequence). This CDR3 has 11 residues. CDR3 sequence reads: CATQGSYEQYF. The CDR3 DNA is TGTGCCACACAGGGTTCCTACGAGCAGTACTTC.

This clonotype has only a few counts. V usage is TRBV5-1 and J usage is TRBJ2-1; D is possibly TRBD1 or TRBD2 (5 bases each). The CDR3 length is 12 residues. V dropped 9 bases and J dropped 8 bases, with 15 bases sitting between them. CDR1 SGHRS and CDR2 YFSETQ come from the germline V gene. The CDR3 region has the DNA TGCGCCACCCGGGACGTAGGGGATGAGCAGTTCTTC. This codes for CATRDVGDEQFF.

The gene calls are TRBV5-1 and TRBJ1-1; D is unresolved. The germline CDR1 and CDR2 sequences are SGHRS and YFSETQ. The CDR3 is 17 amino acids. The V end lost 0 bases, the J end lost 4 bases, and 19 bases lay between the germline ends. CDR3 coding DNA: TGCGCCAGCAGCTTGGCCGGAACAGTGGTTGATTCCACTGAAGCTTTCTTT. Encoded protein: CASSLAGTVVDSTEAFF.